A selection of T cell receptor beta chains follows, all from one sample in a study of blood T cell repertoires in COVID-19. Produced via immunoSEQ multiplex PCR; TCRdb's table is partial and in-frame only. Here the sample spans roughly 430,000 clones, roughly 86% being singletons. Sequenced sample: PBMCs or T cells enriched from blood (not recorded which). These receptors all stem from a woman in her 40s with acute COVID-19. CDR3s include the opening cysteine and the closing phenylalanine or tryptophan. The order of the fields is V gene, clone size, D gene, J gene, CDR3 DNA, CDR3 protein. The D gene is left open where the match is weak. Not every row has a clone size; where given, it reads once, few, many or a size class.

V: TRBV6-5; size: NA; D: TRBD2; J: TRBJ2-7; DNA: TGTGCCAGCAGGAACCTCCCTGGGGGGGACGAGCAGTACTTC; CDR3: CASRNLPGGDEQYF
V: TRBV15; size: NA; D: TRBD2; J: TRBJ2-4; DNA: TGTGCCACCGGGCGGGGGACCGCCGTTCAGTACTTC; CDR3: CATGRGTAVQYF
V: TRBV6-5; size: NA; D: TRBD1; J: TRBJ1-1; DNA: TGTGCCAGCACCTTGACAGGGGGGATGAACACTGAAGCTTTCTTT; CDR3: CASTLTGGMNTEAFF
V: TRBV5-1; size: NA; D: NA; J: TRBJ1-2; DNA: TGCGCCAGCAGCTTGGACAACCAGGGGTATGGCTACACCTTC; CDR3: CASSLDNQGYGYTF
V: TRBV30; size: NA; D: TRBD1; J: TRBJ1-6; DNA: TGTGCCTGGAGCGGGACAGGGGTAACACCCCTCCACTTT; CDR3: CAWSGTGVTPLHF
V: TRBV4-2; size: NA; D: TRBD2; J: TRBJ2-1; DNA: TGTGCCAGCAGCCGCGGCCGTTGGGCTAGCGGGGGGGGAAGCTCCTACAATGAGCAGTTCTTC; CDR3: CASSRGRWASGGGSSYNEQFF
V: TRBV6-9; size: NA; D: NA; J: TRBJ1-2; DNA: TGTGCCAGCAGTTCGCACAGGGAGGGGCCCTACACCTTC; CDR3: CASSSHREGPYTF
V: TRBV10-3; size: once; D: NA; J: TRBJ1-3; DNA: TGTGCCATCAGTGGGCGTTTGGCAGGAGGAAACACCATATATTTT; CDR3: CAISGRLAGGNTIYF
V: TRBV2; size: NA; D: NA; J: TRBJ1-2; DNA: TGTGCCACTAGAGGGTCAGCTAACTATGGCTACACCTTC; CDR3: CATRGSANYGYTF
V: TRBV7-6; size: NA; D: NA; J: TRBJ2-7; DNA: TGTGCCAGCAGCTTAGATAGGGGTGGCGAGCAGTACTTC; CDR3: CASSLDRGGEQYF
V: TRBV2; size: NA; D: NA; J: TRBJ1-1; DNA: TGTGCCAGCAGGAGTACAGTTGAAGCTTTCTTT; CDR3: CASRSTVEAFF
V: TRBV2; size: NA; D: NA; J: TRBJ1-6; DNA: TGTGCCAGCAGCCAGACATGGTCCTTAGGTTCACCCCTCCACTTT; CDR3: CASSQTWSLGSPLHF
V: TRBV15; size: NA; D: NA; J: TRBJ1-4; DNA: TGTGCCACCAGCATCCTTAACAAAGAAAATGAAAAACTGTTTTTT; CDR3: CATSILNKENEKLFF
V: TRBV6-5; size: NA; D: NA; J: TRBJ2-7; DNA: TGTGCCAGCAGTTACCTCCTGGCGCAGGCTGGCGAGCAGTACTTC; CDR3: CASSYLLAQAGEQYF
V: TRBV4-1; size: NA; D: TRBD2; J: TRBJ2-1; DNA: TGCGCCAGCAGCCAGACTAGCGGGGATGAGCAGTTCTTC; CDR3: CASSQTSGDEQFF
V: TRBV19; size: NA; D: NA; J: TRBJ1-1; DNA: TGTGCCAGTAGGTTGACAGAAACCAACACTGAAGCTTTCTTT; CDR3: CASRLTETNTEAFF
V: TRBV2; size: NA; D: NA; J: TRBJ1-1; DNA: TGTGCCAGCAAGCACACTGAAGCTTTCTTT; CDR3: CASKHTEAFF
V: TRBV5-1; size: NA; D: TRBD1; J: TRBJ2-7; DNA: TGCGCCAGTAGACAGGGGGTTTACTCCTACGAGCAGTACTTC; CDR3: CASRQGVYSYEQYF
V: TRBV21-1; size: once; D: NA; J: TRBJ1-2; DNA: TGTGCCAGCGAACATGGCGAGGGAAACTATGGCTACACCTTC; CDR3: CASEHGEGNYGYTF
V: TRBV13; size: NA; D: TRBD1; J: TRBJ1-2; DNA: TGTGCCAGCAGCGCCGGGACAGGGGCTAACTATGGCTACACCTTC; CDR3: CASSAGTGANYGYTF
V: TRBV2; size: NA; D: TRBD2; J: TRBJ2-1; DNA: TGTGCCAGCAGCCAATGGACTAGCGAGTTATTCGCGGAGTCCTACAATGAGCAGTTCTTC; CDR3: CASSQWTSELFAESYNEQFF
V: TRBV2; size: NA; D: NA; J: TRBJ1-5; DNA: TGTGCCAGCAGCCAAGATGGGGACACCAGCTCTCAGCCCCAGCATTTT; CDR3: CASSQDGDTSSQPQHF
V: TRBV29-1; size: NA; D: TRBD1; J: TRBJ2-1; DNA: TGCAGCGTTGTGAGGCAGGGGGCGATTCATGAGCAGTTCTTC; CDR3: CSVVRQGAIHEQFF
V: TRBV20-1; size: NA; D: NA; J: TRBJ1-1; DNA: TGCAGCGTACAGGGGAACACTGAAGCTTTCTTT; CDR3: CSVQGNTEAFF
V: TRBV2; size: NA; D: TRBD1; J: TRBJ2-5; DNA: TGTGCCAGCAGTGCAAGGACAGGGGAAGAGACCCAGTACTTC; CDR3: CASSARTGEETQYF
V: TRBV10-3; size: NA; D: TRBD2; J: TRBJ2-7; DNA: TGTGCCATCAGACCGGGACTAGCGGGGGAAGAGCAGTACTTC; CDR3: CAIRPGLAGEEQYF
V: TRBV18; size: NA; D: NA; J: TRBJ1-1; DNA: TGTGCCAGCTCACCCCAGAAGAACACTGAAGCTTTCTTT; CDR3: CASSPQKNTEAFF
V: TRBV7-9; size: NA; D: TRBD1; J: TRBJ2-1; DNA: TGTGCCAGCAGCCAACCTACAGGGGGTAGTGAGCAGTTCTTC; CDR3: CASSQPTGGSEQFF
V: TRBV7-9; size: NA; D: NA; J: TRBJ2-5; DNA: TGTGCCAGCAGCTCCGAACCCAGAGGGGGGACCCAGTACTTC; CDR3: CASSSEPRGGTQYF
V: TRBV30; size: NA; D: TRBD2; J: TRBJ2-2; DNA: TGTGCCTGGAGTGTATTAGGCGGGGGGTCAAACACCGGGGAGCTGTTTTTT; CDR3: CAWSVLGGGSNTGELFF
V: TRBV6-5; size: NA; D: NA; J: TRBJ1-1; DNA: TGTGCCAGCAGTTCTGAGGGCACTGAAGCTTTCTTT; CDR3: CASSSEGTEAFF
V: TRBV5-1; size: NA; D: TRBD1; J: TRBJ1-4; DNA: TGCGCCAGCAGCTTGGAGGCAGGGGGCCGTGAAAAACTGTTTTTT; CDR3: CASSLEAGGREKLFF
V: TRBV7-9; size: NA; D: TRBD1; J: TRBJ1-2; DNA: TGTGCCAGCAGCGGACTGGGACAGCGGGCTAACTATGGCTACACCTTC; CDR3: CASSGLGQRANYGYTF
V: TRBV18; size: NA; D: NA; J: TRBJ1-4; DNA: TGTGCCAGCACAACAGGGAGGGGTGAAAAACTGTTTTTT; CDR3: CASTTGRGEKLFF
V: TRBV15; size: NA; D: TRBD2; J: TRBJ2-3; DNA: TGTGCCACCAGCAGAGGTCTTAATCTAGCGGGGGGGAAGGATACGCAGTATTTT; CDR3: CATSRGLNLAGGKDTQYF
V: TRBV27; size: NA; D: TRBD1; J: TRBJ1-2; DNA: TGTGCCAGCAGTCCTGACCGGGACAGGGTTCTTGGCTACACCTTC; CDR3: CASSPDRDRVLGYTF
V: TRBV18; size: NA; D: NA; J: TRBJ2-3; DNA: TGTGCCAGCTCACCATCGGCGACACCCACAGATACGCAGTATTTT; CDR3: CASSPSATPTDTQYF
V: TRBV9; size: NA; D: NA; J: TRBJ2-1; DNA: TGTGCCAGCAGCGCGTCCAACCCGGGGGAGCAGTTCTTC; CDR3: CASSASNPGEQFF
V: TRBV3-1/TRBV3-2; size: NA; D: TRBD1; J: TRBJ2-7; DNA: TGTGCCAGCTCGGGACAGAGCTCCTACGAGCAGTACTTC; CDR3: CASSGQSSYEQYF
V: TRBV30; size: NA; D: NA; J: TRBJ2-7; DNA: TGTGCCTGGAGTGTACGGGAGGGACAGCACGAGCAGTACTTC; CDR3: CAWSVREGQHEQYF
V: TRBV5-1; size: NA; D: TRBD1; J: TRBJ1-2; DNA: TGCGCCAGCAGCTTGGCACAGGGGTATGGCTACACCTTC; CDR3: CASSLAQGYGYTF
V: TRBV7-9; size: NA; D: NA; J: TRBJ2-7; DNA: TGTGCCAGCAGCCGTTCTTTAACAGGAGCCTACGAGCAGTACTTC; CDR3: CASSRSLTGAYEQYF
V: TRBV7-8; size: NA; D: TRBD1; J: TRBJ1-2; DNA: TGTGCCAGCAGCTTCCGGGACAGAGTCTATGGCTACACCTTC; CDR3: CASSFRDRVYGYTF
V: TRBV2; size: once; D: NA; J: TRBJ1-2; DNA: TGTGCCAGCAGCCTCAGGGACTATGGCTACACCTTC; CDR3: CASSLRDYGYTF
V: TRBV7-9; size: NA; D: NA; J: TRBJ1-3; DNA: TGTGCCAGCAGCTCCGACGGGAGGACTGGAAACACCATATATTTT; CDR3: CASSSDGRTGNTIYF
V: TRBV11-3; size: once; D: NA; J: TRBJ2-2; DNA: TGTGCCAGCAGCTTAGGCCCAGTGGTGGCCGGGGAGCTGTTTTTT; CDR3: CASSLGPVVAGELFF
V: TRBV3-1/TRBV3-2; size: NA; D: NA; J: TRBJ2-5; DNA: TGTGCCAGCTCGACAGGATCGTTATTGGAGACCCAGTACTTC; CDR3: CASSTGSLLETQYF
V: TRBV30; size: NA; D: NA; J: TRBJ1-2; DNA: TGTGCCTGGGGTTCGGGTGGCTACACCTTC; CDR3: CAWGSGGYTF
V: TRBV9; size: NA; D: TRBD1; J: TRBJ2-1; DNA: TGTGCCAGCAGCGCGGGGGGAGGACAGGGGAGTGGGAATGAGCAGTTCTTC; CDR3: CASSAGGGQGSGNEQFF
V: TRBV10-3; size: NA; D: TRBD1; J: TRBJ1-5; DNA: TGTGCCATCAGTGAAGGACAGGGCTACAGGGAACCCCAGCATTTT; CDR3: CAISEGQGYREPQHF
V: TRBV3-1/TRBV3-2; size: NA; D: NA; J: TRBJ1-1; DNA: TGTGCCAGCAGCCAAGGTCGCAGGTCGGCGGGTACTGAAGCTTTCTTT; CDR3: CASSQGRRSAGTEAFF
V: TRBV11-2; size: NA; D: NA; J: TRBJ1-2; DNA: TGTGCCAGCAGCCTCCCTCCTCTCCTTAACTATGGCTACACCTTC; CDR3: CASSLPPLLNYGYTF
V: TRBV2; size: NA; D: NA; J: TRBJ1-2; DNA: TGTGCCAGCAGCCAGGGTTACTATGGCTACACCTTC; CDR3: CASSQGYYGYTF
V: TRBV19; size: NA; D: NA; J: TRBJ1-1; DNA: TGTGCCAGTGGGGTTGGGGGCGGTGCCACTGAAGCTTTCTTT; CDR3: CASGVGGGATEAFF
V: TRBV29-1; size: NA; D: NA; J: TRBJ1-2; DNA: TGCAGCGTTGATCAGGGGCGAATCGACTATGGCTACACCTTC; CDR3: CSVDQGRIDYGYTF